This entry describes one T cell receptor (beta chain). Its specific antigen is unknown. No qualities accompany the bases; no much larger clone lies one base away. The sample's time point label is to be understood as: cells obtained before transplantation from donor or recipient. CD3+CD4+ and CD3+CD8+ populations were FACS-sorted from unstimulated pre-transplant donor and recipient cells taken from spleen or lymph nodes. The data derive from a study of graft-versus-host responses after intestinal transplantation (dated by TCRdb to the early 2020s). Looking at the study overall: The transplants that recipients got were multivisceral, liver-intestinal, or isolated intestinal. The cohort enrolled 20 to 30 intestinal transplant recipients including one retransplant, and a few patients lacking pretransplant specimens were excluded. Samples from a few later patients were sequenced in-house on an Illumina MiSeq with MiXCR processing rather than by the commercial service. A peak of at least 4% donor T cells among recipient peripheral blood mononuclear cells was the definition used for donor T cell macrochimerism. To identify alloreactive clones, pre-transplant mixed lymphocyte reaction products were sequenced and then compared with unstimulated pre-transplant donor and recipient T cells. Bulk TCR-beta CDR3 sequencing was used to track graft-versus-host and host-versus-graft alloreactive T cell clones in the graft, circulation and bone marrow after intestinal transplantation. Anti-thymocyte globulin induction was given to all recipients, followed by maintenance tacrolimus and steroids for approximately three years. What the study reported, not specific to this receptor: In patients with donor T cell macrochimerism, the allografts had high GvH to HvG T cell clonal ratios. The relatively low number and heterogeneity of intestinal transplant patients limited the conclusions. GvH clones were found in recipient bone marrow, and some of the GvH clones appeared earlier in ileal mucosa or blood, which is consistent with an intestinal mucosal origin. Peak levels of circulating GvH clones were associated with declines in HvG clones early after transplant.

The germline V gene encodes CDR1 KGHSH and CDR2 LQKENI. The germline V and J ends show losses of 3 bases and 0 bases respectively, and no gene match explains 5 bases of the junction. From cysteine to phenylalanine, the CDR3 is 16 amino acids long. The only DNA kept is the CDR3, 48 bases in frame from the first base. Library prep was done by the immunoSEQ multiplex PCR assay. For most patients, genomic DNA was isolated with the Qiagen DNeasy Blood and Tissue Kit and sent frozen to Adaptive Biotechnologies for TCR sequencing. High-throughput TCR-beta CDR3 sequencing of genomic DNA from most patients was performed by Adaptive Biotechnologies. On the study's bioinformatics: Adaptive's ImmunoSEQ software supplied the TCR sequencing data for roughly 17 patients, while MiXCR and VDJtools were used to process a few other patients. To correct CD4 versus CD8 sorting errors, sequences present in both subsets at a frequency ratio below 5:1 were removed. CDR3 nucleotide sequences shared between donor and recipient were removed because the origin of such sequences could not be assigned. To count as alloreactive, a clone needed at least 2-fold expansion over unstimulated cells and a minimum CFSE-low frequency of 0.002% (template counts) or 0.001% (read counts). Clones detected in sequenced pre-transplant spleen, lymph node, or MLR CFSE-low populations of the donor or recipient were defined as mappable. Cumulative frequency of alloreactive clones was calculated as a percentage of all sequences weighted by copy number. TCRdb took over this immuneACCESS table, retaining in-frame rearrangements with V and J assigned. Such tables are incomplete; in checked studies, under half of the missing clones stem from an unresolved V gene, and the remainder is unexplained. The DNA gave D and trimming, while V, J and clone size come from that table. For this sample the table gives some 90,000 clones, of which around 83% were detected only once. 0.65% to 0.85% of the sample is taken by the ten largest.

The sample in question was unstimulated CD4+ T cells sorted from spleen or lymph node cells, obtained before intestinal transplant. The receptor's source is a human donor who received an intestinal transplant. Recombination connected TRBV18 to TRBJ1-1; 9 of the junction bases match TRBD1. This receptor carries the CDR3 CASSPGTGLLNTEAFF. The bases are TGTGCCAGCTCACCCGGGACAGGGCTATTGAACACTGAAGCTTTCTTT.